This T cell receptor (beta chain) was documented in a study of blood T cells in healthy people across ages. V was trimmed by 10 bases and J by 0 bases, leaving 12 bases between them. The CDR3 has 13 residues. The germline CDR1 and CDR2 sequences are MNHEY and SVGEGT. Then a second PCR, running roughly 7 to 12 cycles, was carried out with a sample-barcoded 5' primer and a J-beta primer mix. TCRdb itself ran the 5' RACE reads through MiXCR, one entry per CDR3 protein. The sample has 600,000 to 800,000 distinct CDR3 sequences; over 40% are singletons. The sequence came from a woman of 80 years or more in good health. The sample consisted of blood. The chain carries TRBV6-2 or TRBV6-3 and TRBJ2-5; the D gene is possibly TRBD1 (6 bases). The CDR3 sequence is CATRQGNQETQYF. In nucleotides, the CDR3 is TGTGCCACCCGGCAGGGGAACCAAGAGACCCAGTACTTC.